This TCR beta chain was recorded in a study of cytomegalovirus exposure and HLA in healthy donors. General study results and limits: A later analysis reportedly found fewer N-insertions in an Asian-associated ancestry cluster than the roughly 670-donor mean. Later analysis demonstrated an association between a missense DCLRE1C variant and TCR beta V- and J-gene trimming.

PCR was performed using 60 Vbeta and 13 Jbeta primers. Here immunoSEQ multiplex PCR was the method, and the copy in TCRdb shows in-frame clones only, minus some. The sample lists 100,000 to 150,000 clones, 74% occurring once. Comment on this clone: Antigen unknown.

Sample: PBMCs. This TCR came from a woman aged 45-60 years in good health and CMV-seropositive.

Here the CDR3 DNA reads TGTGCCAGCAGCTTATCAGCGGGGGGGCCCTACGAGCAGTACTTC. Translating it yields CASSLSAGGPYEQYF. The V gene is TRBV11-2, the J gene TRBJ2-7; 10 bases map to TRBD2. The CDR3 spans 15 residues. V lost 2 bases, J lost 2 bases, and 3 bases stayed unmatched. The germline V gene encodes CDR1 SGHAT and CDR2 FQNNGV.